This T cell receptor beta chain was sequenced during a study of cytomegalovirus exposure and HLA in healthy donors. Remarks on this clone: The antigen remains undetermined.

Notes on the study in general: Among TCR beta chains, those listed as cytomegalovirus-associated numbered approximately 150. High sensitivity and specificity were reportedly achieved when the classifier diagnosed cytomegalovirus status.

Trimming removed 8 bases from V and 7 bases from J, with 11 bases in between. The V gene's germline CDR1 is LGHNA and CDR2 YNFKEQ. This CDR3 spans 12 amino acids. Sequencing was performed with immunoSEQ multiplex PCR; in TCRdb, only in-frame clones are kept and a portion is missing. Of 71,000 or so clones in the sample, about 94% are singletons; the top ten hold more than 1%. The rearrangement links TRBV4-2 to TRBJ2-2; no definite D call. Sample: PBMCs. The sequence derives from a young woman in good health and CMV-seronegative. CDR3 residues: CASGPLGGELFF. The DNA for the CDR3 is TGTGCCAGCGGGCCCTTGGGCGGGGAGCTGTTTTTT.